This is a list of T cell receptor beta chains from one sample in a study of regulatory T cells in long-lasting Graves disease. A single record per CDR3 protein comes from TCRdb applying MiXCR to the multiplex PCR reads. Among 450,000 to 600,000 distinct CDR3 sequences listed, roughly 17% were seen once. The sample was also linked to a second study, of T cells in Graves' hyperthyroidism and ophthalmopathy.

Here the sequenced sample was peripheral blood mononuclear cells (PBMCs), taken at new diagnosis, from a patient treated with antithyroid drugs. The origin of the receptors is a man between 35 and 55 years old with Graves disease. The conserved cysteine and the conserved F or W are not part of the CDR3 here. Fields, in order: clone size, V gene, J gene, CDR3 protein. A clone size is listed for some rows: how often the clone was seen (once, few, many), or a class if it is expanded.

size: few; V: TRBV5-1; J: TRBJ2-3; CDR3: ASSWGGGSTDTQY
size: few; V: TRBV12-3/TRBV12-4; J: TRBJ1-4; CDR3: ASSTAGGNEKLF
size: many; V: TRBV20-1; J: TRBJ2-1; CDR3: SARETPPPGYNEQF
size: many; V: TRBV2; J: TRBJ2-5; CDR3: ASSEGGGTEETQY
size: -; V: TRBV30; J: TRBJ2-3; CDR3: AWSVYPSTDTQY
size: few; V: TRBV5-6; J: TRBJ2-5; CDR3: ASSSQRTTGTGRQETQY
size: many; V: TRBV2; J: TRBJ2-2; CDR3: ASSESGRTNTGELF
size: many; V: TRBV6-5; J: TRBJ2-5; CDR3: ASSYRQRRLQETQY
size: many; V: TRBV5-5; J: TRBJ1-1; CDR3: ASSRGPGTNTEAF
size: many; V: TRBV7-2; J: TRBJ2-1; CDR3: ASSLPSGTSGRAVIAGSYNEQF
size: few; V: TRBV12-3/TRBV12-4; J: TRBJ2-1; CDR3: ASRGHEQF
size: few; V: TRBV18; J: TRBJ2-1; CDR3: ASSPPGLAGGPISDEQF
size: few; V: TRBV2; J: TRBJ1-3; CDR3: ASSVQGAIGNTIY
size: -; V: TRBV4-1; J: TRBJ1-1; CDR3: ASSQGGRENTEAF
size: many; V: TRBV18; J: TRBJ2-7; CDR3: ASSPTPQAEQY
size: few; V: TRBV6-1; J: TRBJ2-6; CDR3: ASSSSGAGANVLT
size: -; V: TRBV29-1; J: TRBJ1-1; CDR3: SDGGMNTEAF
size: -; V: TRBV9; J: TRBJ2-2; CDR3: ASSPLPGLAGGATGELF
size: many; V: TRBV7-2; J: TRBJ2-3; CDR3: ASSFVGSADTQY
size: few; V: TRBV6-5; J: TRBJ2-7; CDR3: ASSYTTGTGDYEQY
size: few; V: TRBV20-1; J: TRBJ1-3; CDR3: SALTGMGNTIY
size: many; V: TRBV28; J: TRBJ2-7; CDR3: ATTPGVYEQY
size: few; V: TRBV4-2; J: TRBJ2-6; CDR3: ASSQETGANVLT
size: few; V: TRBV5-1; J: TRBJ2-4; CDR3: ASSFPLQGDKNIQY
size: many; V: TRBV2; J: TRBJ1-1; CDR3: ASRRQDFNTEAF
size: few; V: TRBV14; J: TRBJ2-1; CDR3: ASSQDLGGSGSYNEQF
size: many; V: TRBV24-1; J: TRBJ2-1; CDR3: ATSDLTTSSYNEQF
size: many; V: TRBV18; J: TRBJ1-3; CDR3: ASSPQGAGGNTIY
size: few; V: TRBV19; J: TRBJ2-7; CDR3: ASSPSPPLEQY
size: many; V: TRBV29-1; J: TRBJ2-3; CDR3: SVDMGDTQY
size: few; V: TRBV10-3; J: TRBJ2-3; CDR3: AIKPVTSTDTQY
size: many; V: TRBV27; J: TRBJ2-7; CDR3: ASSFGGREQY
size: many; V: TRBV18; J: TRBJ1-2; CDR3: ASSPRAIDSYT
size: -; V: TRBV11-2; J: -; CDR3: ASSPADRGTQY